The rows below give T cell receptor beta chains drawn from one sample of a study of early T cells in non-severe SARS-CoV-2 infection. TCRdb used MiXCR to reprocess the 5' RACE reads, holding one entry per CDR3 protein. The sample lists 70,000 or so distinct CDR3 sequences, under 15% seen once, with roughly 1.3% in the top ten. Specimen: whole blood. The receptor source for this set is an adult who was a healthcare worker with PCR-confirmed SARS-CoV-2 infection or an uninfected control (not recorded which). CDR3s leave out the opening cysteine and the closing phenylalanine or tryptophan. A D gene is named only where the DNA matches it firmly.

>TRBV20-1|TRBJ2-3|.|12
SAKGTWEADTQY
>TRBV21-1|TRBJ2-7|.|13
ASPAKRRQGDEQY
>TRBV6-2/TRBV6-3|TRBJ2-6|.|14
ASSSPASSGANVLT
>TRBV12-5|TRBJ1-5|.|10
ASGWGNQPQH
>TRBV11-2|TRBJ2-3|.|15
ASSLVGGTDDTDTQY
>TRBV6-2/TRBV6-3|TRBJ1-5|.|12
ASSYEGVSQPQH
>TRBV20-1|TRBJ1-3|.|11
SARTWSGNTIY
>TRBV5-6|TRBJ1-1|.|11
ASSLGTYTEAF
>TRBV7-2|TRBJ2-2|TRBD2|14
ATGLAGGANTGELF
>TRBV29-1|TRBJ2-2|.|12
SGGGGVNTGELF
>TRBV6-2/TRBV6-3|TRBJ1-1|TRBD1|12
ASSRGQANTEAF
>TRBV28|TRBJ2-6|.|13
ASSKTGSGANVLT
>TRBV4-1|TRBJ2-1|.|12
ASSQGEGDNEQF
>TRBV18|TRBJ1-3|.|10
ASSVGGNTIY
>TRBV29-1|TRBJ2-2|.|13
SVDGGRGPTGELF
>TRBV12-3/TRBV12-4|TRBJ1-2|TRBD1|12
ASSLKQGTYGYT
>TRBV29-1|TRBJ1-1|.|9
SVGWHTEAF
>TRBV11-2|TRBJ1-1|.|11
ASSLGLNTEAF
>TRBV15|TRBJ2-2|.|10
ATSSVTGELF
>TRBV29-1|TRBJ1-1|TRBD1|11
SVYPGQYTEAF
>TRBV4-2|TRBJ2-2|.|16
ASSQDIGGRSNTGELF
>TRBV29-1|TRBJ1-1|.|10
SVARQGNEAF